This entry lists 5 T cell receptor beta chains sequenced from one sample in a study of blood T cell repertoires in COVID-19 (dated by TCRdb to about 2020). Library prep was done by the immunoSEQ multiplex PCR assay. Imported from immuneACCESS, the table was reduced by TCRdb to in-frame sequences with V and J called. These copies leave out some clones; in studies compared against another copy, an unresolved V gene accounts for under half, and the cause of the remainder is not known. In this sample the table shows 70,000 to 95,000 clones, approximately 80% of which occur a single time. Of the sample, 15% to 20% falls within the top ten clones. The sequenced sample consisted of peripheral blood. These receptors were collected from a human donor in a cohort sampled during active COVID-19.

The CDR3 spells CASSVGLLPEQFF. CDR3 bases: TGTGCCAGCAGCGTTGGACTATTGCCTGAGCAGTTCTTC. The J gene is TRBJ2-1, the V gene TRBV6-5; possible D gene TRBD2, 6 bases. This CDR3 is built from 13 residues. The ends were cut back, 6 bases at V and 9 bases at J, with 15 bases in the middle. Germline-derived CDR1 and CDR2 are MNHEY and SVGAGI.

CDR3: CASSPSGNRYNEQFF. The CDR3 nucleotides read TGTGCCAGCTCACCGTCGGGCAACAGGTACAATGAGCAGTTCTTC. The chain combines TRBV18 with TRBJ2-1; weak D call: TRBD1 (5 bases). Trimming left V 3 bases short and J 4 bases short, with 13 bases between. CDR3 length equals 15 residues. Germline V CDR1 and CDR2: KGHSH, LQKENI. The entire variable domain, with the rest obtained from reference TRBV18 and TRBJ2-1, is as follows: NAGVMQNPRHLVRRRGQEARLRCSPMKGHSHVYWYRQLPEEGLKFMVYLQKENIIDESGMPKERFSAEFPKEGPSILRIQQVVRGDSAAYFCASSPSGNRYNEQFFGPGTRLTVL.

This chain joins TRBV2 and TRBJ1-3, with TRBD1 as a possible D gene (6 bases). V shed 4 bases and J shed 2 bases, with 12 bases lying between them. Germline V CDR1 and CDR2: SNHLY, FYNNEI. The CDR3 is made up of 15 amino acids. The CDR3, as DNA: TGTGCCAGCAGTGTGGGACACTGGGCTGGAAACACCATATATTTT. This encodes CASSVGHWAGNTIYF.

The chain recombines TRBV11-2 with TRBJ2-3; 12 bases match TRBD2. From germline, CDR1 is SGHAT and CDR2 FQNNGV. The CDR3 runs to 16 residues. After removal of 6 bases from V and 2 bases from J, the junction contained 6 bases not matched to a gene. In nucleotides, the CDR3 is TGTGCCAGCAGATCGGGACTAGCGGGTACCACAGATACGCAGTATTTT. As protein: CASRSGLAGTTDTQYF.

The chain employs TRBV2 and TRBJ2-3; 12 bases align to TRBD2. Germline V gives CDR1 SNHLY, CDR2 FYNNEI. The CDR3 runs 15 residues. V lost 6 bases to trimming and J lost 5 bases; unmatched junction nucleotides: 6. The CDR3 spells CASSPLAGGKDTQYF. Written as DNA, the CDR3 is TGTGCCAGCAGCCCCCTAGCGGGAGGGAAAGATACGCAGTATTTT.